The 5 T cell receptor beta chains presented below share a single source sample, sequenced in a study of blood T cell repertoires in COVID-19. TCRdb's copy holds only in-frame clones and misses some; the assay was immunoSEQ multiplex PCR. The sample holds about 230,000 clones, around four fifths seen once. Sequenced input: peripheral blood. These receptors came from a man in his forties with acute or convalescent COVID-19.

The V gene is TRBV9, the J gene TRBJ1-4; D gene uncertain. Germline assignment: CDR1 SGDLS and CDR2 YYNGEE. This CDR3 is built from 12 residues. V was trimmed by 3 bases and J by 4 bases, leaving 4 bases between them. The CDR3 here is CASSGSNEKLFF. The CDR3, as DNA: TGTGCCAGCAGCGGGAGTAATGAAAAACTGTTTTTT.

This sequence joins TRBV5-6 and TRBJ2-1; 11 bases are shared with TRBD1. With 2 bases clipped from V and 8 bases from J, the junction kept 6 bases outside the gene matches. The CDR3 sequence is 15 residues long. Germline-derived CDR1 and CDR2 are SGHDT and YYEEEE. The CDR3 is CASSFGTGGGDEQFF. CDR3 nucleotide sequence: TGTGCCAGCAGCTTCGGGACAGGGGGAGGGGATGAGCAGTTCTTC.

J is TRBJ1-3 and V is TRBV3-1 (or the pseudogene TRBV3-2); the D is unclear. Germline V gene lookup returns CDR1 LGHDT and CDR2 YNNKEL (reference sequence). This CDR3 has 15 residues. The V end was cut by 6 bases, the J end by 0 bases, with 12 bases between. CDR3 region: CASSPRPSSGNTIYF. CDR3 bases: TGTGCCAGCAGTCCCCGTCCGAGCTCTGGAAACACCATATATTTT.

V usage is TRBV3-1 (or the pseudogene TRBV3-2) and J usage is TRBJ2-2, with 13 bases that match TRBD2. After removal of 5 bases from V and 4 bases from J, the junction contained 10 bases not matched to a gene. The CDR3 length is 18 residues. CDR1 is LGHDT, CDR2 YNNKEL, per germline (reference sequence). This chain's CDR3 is CASSTRGLAGTGTGELFF. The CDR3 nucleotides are TGTGCCAGCAGCACCCGGGGACTAGCGGGAACGGGCACCGGGGAGCTGTTTTTT.

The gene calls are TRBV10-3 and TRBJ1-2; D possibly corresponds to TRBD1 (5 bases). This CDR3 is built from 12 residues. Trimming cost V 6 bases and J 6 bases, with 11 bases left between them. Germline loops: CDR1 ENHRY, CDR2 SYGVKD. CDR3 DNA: TGTGCCATCAGAGGGCCCAGGGATGGCTACACCTTC. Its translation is CAIRGPRDGYTF.